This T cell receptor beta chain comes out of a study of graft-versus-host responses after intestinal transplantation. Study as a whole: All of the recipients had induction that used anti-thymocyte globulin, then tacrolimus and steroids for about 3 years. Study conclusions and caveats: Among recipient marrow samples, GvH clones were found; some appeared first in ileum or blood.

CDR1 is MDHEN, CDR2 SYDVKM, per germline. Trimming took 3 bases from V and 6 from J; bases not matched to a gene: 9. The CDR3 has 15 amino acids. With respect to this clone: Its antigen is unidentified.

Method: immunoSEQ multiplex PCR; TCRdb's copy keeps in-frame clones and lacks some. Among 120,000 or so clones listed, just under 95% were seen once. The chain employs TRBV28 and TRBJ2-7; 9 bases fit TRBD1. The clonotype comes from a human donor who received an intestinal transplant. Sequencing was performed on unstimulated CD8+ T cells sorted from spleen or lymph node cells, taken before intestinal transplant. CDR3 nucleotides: TGTGCCAGCAGTTTGGGGACAGGGAGAGATGGCGAGCAGTACTTC. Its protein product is CASSLGTGRDGEQYF. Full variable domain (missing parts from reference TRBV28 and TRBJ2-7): DVKVTQSSRYLVKRTGEKVFLECVQDMDHENMFWYRQDPGLGLRLIYFSYDVKMKEKGDIPEGYSVSREKKERFSLILESASTNQTSMYLCASSLGTGRDGEQYFGPGTRLTVT.